These 17 T cell receptor beta chains were sequenced from one sample in a study of blood T cell repertoires in COVID-19. Measured with immunoSEQ multiplex PCR; TCRdb has only the in-frame clones, and not every one. The data hold a few hundred thousand clones, with approximately 80% observed a single time. The sample comprised PBMCs or T cells enriched from blood (not recorded which). The source is a woman in her thirties or forties with acute COVID-19.

The V and J genes are TRBV24-1 and TRBJ2-2, with 8 bases identical to TRBD2. CDR3 length: 15 amino acids. Germline V gene data show CDR1 as KGHDR and CDR2 as SFDVKD. The V and J ends lost 7 bases and 6 bases, in that order; junction bases with no gene match: 9. The CDR3 sequence: CATRASGSKAGELFF. The CDR3 DNA sequence: TGTGCCACCAGGGCAAGCGGGAGTAAGGCCGGGGAGCTGTTTTTT.

This sequence joins TRBV19 and TRBJ2-2; weak D call: TRBD1 (6 bases). The length of the CDR3 is 14 residues. Germline V gene sequence: CDR1 LNHDA, CDR2 SQIVND (reference sequence). The ends were cut back, 2 bases at V and 6 bases at J, with 10 bases in the middle. DNA of the CDR3: TGTGCCAGTAGTATAACAGGGAAGGCCGGGGAGCTGTTTTTT. It codes for CASSITGKAGELFF.

The chain uses TRBV4-3 and TRBJ2-2, with unresolved D. The V end lost 1 base, the J end lost 0 bases, and 9 bases lay between the germline ends. The CDR3 is 16 residues long. Looked up from germline, CDR1 is LGHNA and CDR2 is YSLEER. CDR3 sequence: CASSQASVANTGELFF. The DNA of the CDR3 is TGCGCCAGCAGCCAAGCCTCGGTTGCGAACACCGGGGAGCTGTTTTTT.

The V call is TRBV10-3, the J call TRBJ1-1; tentatively, D is TRBD1 (6 bases). Germline V gene data show CDR1 as ENHRY and CDR2 as SYGVKD. The CDR3 runs to 13 residues. The germline V and J ends were trimmed by 10 bases and 4 bases, with 16 bases remaining between them. CDR3: CATTLGGSTEAFF. CDR3 nucleotide sequence: TGTGCCACAACATTAGGGGGTTCCACTGAAGCTTTCTTT.

This clone was detected only a few times. This sequence joins TRBV12-3 or TRBV12-4 and TRBJ2-2; no reliable D call. The V and J ends lost 6 bases and 8 bases respectively, with 7 bases between them. This CDR3 spans 11 amino acids. CDR3 sequence reads: CASRASGELFF. CDR3 DNA: TGTGCCAGCAGGGCATCGGGGGAGCTGTTTTTT.

The chain uses TRBV14 and TRBJ2-3; TRBD1 might be the D (6 bases). Trimming took off 1 base at V and 3 bases at J, with 26 bases between the two ends. The germline V gene has CDR1 SGHDN and CDR2 FVKESK. The CDR3 has 20 residues. The CDR3 reads CASSQVPGLVARGLTDTQYF. In DNA form, the CDR3 reads TGTGCCAGCAGCCAAGTCCCCGGGTTAGTAGCCAGGGGATTGACAGATACGCAGTATTTT.

The chain joins TRBV28 to TRBJ1-5; D might be TRBD1 (6 bases). CDR1 is MDHEN, CDR2 SYDVKM, per germline. Between the trimmed V and J ends, which lost 6 bases and 0 bases, there was a span of 12 bases. The CDR3 runs to 15 residues. The CDR3 here is CASRLTGDSNQPQHF. The CDR3 DNA is TGTGCCAGCAGATTGACAGGAGATAGCAATCAGCCCCAGCATTTT.

The V and J genes are TRBV4-2 and TRBJ1-5; 8 positions match TRBD1. The CDR3 is made up of 15 amino acids. CDR1 is LGHNA and CDR2 is YNFKEQ in the germline V gene. V dropped 5 bases and J dropped 3; count of bases not matched to a gene: 6. The DNA for the CDR3 is TGTGCCAGCAGCTCTCGGACAGGGAACAATCAGCCCCAGCATTTT. This translates into CASSSRTGNNQPQHF.

The CDR3 DNA is TGTGCCAGCTCACCACGGACCGGGACAGGGGGTGGGACTGAAGCTTTCTTT. This codes for CASSPRTGTGGGTEAFF. The V call is TRBV18, the J call TRBJ1-1; 11 positions match TRBD1. From germline, CDR1 is KGHSH and CDR2 LQKENI. This CDR3 region has 17 residues. The V and J ends lost 1 base and 5 bases, in that order; junction bases with no gene match: 9.

Only a few counts were recorded for this clone. The chain combines TRBV7-2 with TRBJ1-4; TRBD1 matches at 8 bases. The germline gives CDR1 SGHTA, CDR2 FQGNSA. The CDR3 has 15 residues. The ends lost 5 bases at V and 5 bases at J; junction bases unmatched: 7. The CDR3 sequence: CASSAQGAPNEKLFF. CDR3 nucleotides: TGTGCCAGCAGCGCCCAGGGGGCGCCCAATGAAAAACTGTTTTTT.

This chain connects TRBV6-5 to TRBJ1-2; D perhaps matches TRBD1 (6 bases). V was trimmed by 6 bases and J by 2 bases, leaving 10 bases between them. There are 13 residues in the CDR3. CDR1 is MNHEY and CDR2 is SVGAGI in the germline V gene. The CDR3 is CASRRTENYGYTF. The DNA of the CDR3 is TGTGCCAGCAGACGGACAGAGAACTATGGCTACACCTTC.

The chain has TRBV2 and TRBJ1-6; D gene uncertain. V lost 8 bases and J 7 bases, leaving 12 bases between the germline ends. The CDR3 is 13 residues long. The germline V gene encodes CDR1 SNHLY and CDR2 FYNNEI. The CDR3 here is CASAYAGNSPLHF. CDR3 sequence (DNA): TGTGCCAGCGCCTACGCGGGAAATTCACCCCTCCACTTT.

This clone was found a few times. The chain joins TRBV6-1 to TRBJ1-6; D gene uncertain. This CDR3 is 14 amino acids long. CDR1 is MNHNS, CDR2 SASEGT, per germline. V lost 1 base to trimming and J lost 6 bases, with 7 bases between them. The CDR3 sequence: CASSEVRVNSPLHF. In DNA form, the CDR3 reads TGTGCCAGCAGTGAAGTTCGGGTTAATTCACCCCTCCACTTT.

V is TRBV29-1 and J is TRBJ2-5; TRBD2 matches at 8 bases. J was trimmed by 2 bases and V by 3 bases; bases with no gene match: 14. Germline lookup yields CDR1 SQVTM and CDR2 ANQGSEA. The CDR3 contains 17 residues. CDR3 bases: TGCAGCGTTGAGGGTGTGGCGGGGGGCCCGATACAAGAGACCCAGTACTTC. Residues: CSVEGVAGGPIQETQYF.

This chain uses TRBV9 with TRBJ1-4; D gene ambiguous. Trimming cost V 3 bases and J 7 bases, with 16 bases left between them. The CDR3 runs to 15 residues. Germline lookup yields CDR1 SGDLS and CDR2 YYNGEE. CDR3: CASSERGGRVEKLFF. The CDR3 region has the DNA TGTGCCAGCAGCGAAAGAGGCGGGAGGGTTGAAAAACTGTTTTTT. The full variable domain, rest sourced from reference TRBV9 and TRBJ1-4, is DSGVTQTPKHLITATGQRVTLRCSPRSGDLSVYWYQQSLDQGLQFLIQYYNGEERAKGNILERFSAQQFPDLHSELNLSSLELGDSALYFCASSERGGRVEKLFFGSGTQLSVL.

The genes are TRBV3-1 (or the pseudogene TRBV3-2) and TRBJ2-2, with D perhaps TRBD2 (6 bases). The ends were cut back, 4 bases at V and 5 bases at J, with 14 bases in the middle. The V gene's germline CDR1 is LGHDT and CDR2 YNNKEL (reference sequence). The CDR3 has 15 residues. CDR3 region: CASSPRVGRTGELFF. Written as DNA, the CDR3 is TGTGCCAGCAGCCCCCGGGTTGGGAGGACCGGGGAGCTGTTTTTT.

Comments on this clone: One end of the junction is discordant with germline, which a read error may explain. This chain joins TRBV19 and TRBJ2-3, with 9 bases lining up with TRBD2. This CDR3 has 15 amino acids. The germline CDR1 and CDR2 sequences are LNHDA and SQIVND (reference sequence). The CDR3 here is CANSGIAGVADTQYF. The DNA of the CDR3 is TGTGCCAATAGTGGGATAGCGGGAGTCGCAGATACGCAGTATTTT.